This passage covers 22 T cell receptor beta chains from one sample sequenced in a study of blood T cells in healthy people across ages. It was with a sample-barcoded 5' primer and a J-beta primer mix that a second PCR of roughly 7 to 12 cycles was run. TCRdb analysed the 5' RACE reads with MiXCR anew, one entry per CDR3 protein. The sample shows roughly 1,500,000 distinct CDR3 sequences, roughly 32% of them seen only once. Sequencing input: blood. The receptors here all came from a woman aged 25 to 39 in good health.

The CDR3 nucleotides read TGTGCCAGCAGCCCCTTGAAAATACTCGGACATGGCTACACCTTC. The encoded protein is CASSPLKILGHGYTF. The gene calls are TRBV7-2 and TRBJ1-2; D remains ambiguous. Trimming took 5 bases from V and 6 from J, leaving 19 bases between them. CDR3 length equals 15 residues. Germline lookup yields CDR1 SGHTA and CDR2 FQGNSA. The full variable domain, completed using reference TRBV7-2 and TRBJ1-2, is GAGVSQSPSNKVTEKGKDVELRCDPISGHTALYWYRQSLGQGLEFLIYFQGNSAPDKSGLPSDRFSAERTGGSVSTLTIQRTQQEDSAVYLCASSPLKILGHGYTFGSGTRLTVV.

The chain recombines TRBV24-1 with TRBJ2-1; 8 bases agree with TRBD2. Looked up from germline, CDR1 is KGHDR and CDR2 is SFDVKD. V lost 3 bases to trimming and J lost 8 bases; unmatched junction nucleotides: 8. The CDR3 sequence is 15 residues long. The CDR3 protein is CATSDLRDGRDEQFF. As DNA, the CDR3 is TGTGCCACCAGTGATCTCCGGGACGGGAGGGATGAGCAGTTCTTC.

This clonotype has only a few counts. V and J are TRBV20-1 and TRBJ2-5; TRBD2 aligns across 9 bases. Germline trimming cut 8 bases from V and 5 bases from J; bases unmatched to any gene: 15. This CDR3 contains 15 residues. Per germline, CDR1 DFQATT and CDR2 SNEGSKA (reference sequence). The chain's CDR3 is CSHKWIAGVFETQYF. In nucleotides, the CDR3 is TGCAGTCACAAATGGATAGCGGGAGTCTTCGAGACCCAGTACTTC.

V usage is TRBV20-1 and J usage is TRBJ1-6; no firm D call. CDR1 DFQATT and CDR2 SNEGSKA come from the germline V gene (reference sequence). There are 12 residues in the CDR3. The ends were cut back, 5 bases at V and 7 bases at J, with 9 bases in the middle. CDR3 in amino acids: CSAPIPNSPLHF. CDR3 sequence (DNA): TGCAGTGCTCCGATACCAAATTCACCCCTCCACTTT.

This clonotype was recorded a few times. As DNA, the CDR3 is TGCAGTAGACAGGGGTCCTATGGCTACACCTTC. It is translated as CSRQGSYGYTF. The V call is TRBV20-1, the J call TRBJ1-2, with 8 bases aligning to TRBD1. Trimming took 8 bases from V and 4 from J; bases not matched to a gene: 3. Per germline, CDR1 DFQATT and CDR2 SNEGSKA (reference sequence). The CDR3 spans 11 residues.

This clonotype was seen many times. The chain joins TRBV29-1 to TRBJ2-1, with TRBD2 matching over 13 bases. Trimming cost V 4 bases and J 5 bases; bases outside gene matches: 11. The CDR3 spans 17 residues. Germline V gene sequence: CDR1 SQVTM, CDR2 ANQGSEA. The CDR3 here is CSVGGGLAGATDNEQFF. The CDR3 DNA reads as TGCAGCGTTGGGGGAGGACTAGCGGGGGCAACTGACAATGAGCAGTTCTTC.

This clonotype showed up just a few times. The chain employs TRBV5-5 and TRBJ2-7; 7 positions match TRBD2. CDR3 size: 15 residues. Germline lookup yields CDR1 SGHKS and CDR2 YYEKEE (reference sequence). V trimming: 0 bases; J trimming: 5 bases; junction bases outside the gene matches: 8. The CDR3 loop is CASSLGSGRWNEQYF. In DNA form, the CDR3 reads TGTGCCAGCAGCTTGGGTAGCGGGCGTTGGAACGAGCAGTACTTC.

As regards this clonotype: A read error may account for a junction end that differs from germline. V and J are TRBV27 and TRBJ2-7; no definite D call. Looked up from germline, CDR1 is MNHEY and CDR2 is SMNVEV (reference sequence). The CDR3 is 13 residues long. The CDR3 loop is CASSLRISHEQYF. CDR3 DNA sequence: TGTGCCAGCAGTTTGAGGATCTCCCACGAGCAGTACTTC.

This clonotype has only a few counts. One end of the junction does not line up with germline, which may come from a read error. This rearrangement joins TRBV29-1 to TRBJ2-6; the D gene could be TRBD1 or TRBD2 (5 bases each). The CDR3 is 13 amino acids. CDR1 is SQVTM, CDR2 ANQGSEA, per germline. The CDR3 DNA is TGCAGCGCACAGGACTCTGGGGCCAACGTCCGGACTTTC. It is translated as CSAQDSGANVRTF.

The chain combines TRBV7-3 with TRBJ2-6; the D gene is possibly TRBD1 (6 bases). V gave up 6 bases and J gave up 2 bases, with 14 bases separating them. Looked up from germline, CDR1 is SGHTA and CDR2 is FQGTGA. The CDR3 has 16 amino acids. The CDR3 is CASRSTGTPGANVLTF. The CDR3, as DNA: TGTGCCAGCAGGTCAACAGGGACACCTGGGGCCAACGTCCTGACTTTC.

The rearrangement joins TRBV5-1 to TRBJ2-5; 8 nucleotides match TRBD2. The CDR3 loop spans 17 amino acids. The V gene end was trimmed by 0 bases and the J gene end by 4 bases; junction bases not matched to a gene: 11. CDR1 and CDR2 (germline): SGHRS, YFSETQ. CDR3 DNA sequence: TGCGCCAGCAGCTTGGCCCTTGACCGGGGGGGCCGAGAGACCCAGTACTTC. Residues: CASSLALDRGGRETQYF.

DNA of the CDR3: TGCGCCAGCAGCCAGCCCCGGGGCGTCCGAGAGACCCAGTACTTC. It specifies CASSQPRGVRETQYF. The chain is built from TRBV4-1 and TRBJ2-5; D may match TRBD1 or TRBD2 (5 bases each). V lost 3 bases and J 4 bases, leaving 15 bases between the germline ends. The CDR3 covers 15 residues. Germline V gene lookup returns CDR1 MGHRA and CDR2 YSYEKL.

About this clonotype itself: Possible read error: a much larger clone is one base away. V is TRBV27 and J is TRBJ2-7; D perhaps matches TRBD1 (5 bases). The CDR3 has 13 residues. Germline V gene lookup returns CDR1 MNHEY and CDR2 SMNVEV (reference sequence). The CDR3 DNA sequence: TGTGCCAACAGTGACCAGGGCTCCTACGAGCAGTACTTC. It encodes CANSDQGSYEQYF.

This clonotype was seen just once. This could be a read error, since a much larger clone is one nucleotide away. V usage is TRBV20-1 and J usage is TRBJ2-7; TRBD2 matches 10 bases. The CDR3 spans 15 residues. Germline V CDR1 and CDR2: DFQATT, SNEGSKA (reference sequence). In DNA, the CDR3 is TGCAATGCTAGTCCGACTAGCGGGCCCTCCGGCGAGCAGTACTTC. Translation gives CNASPTSGPSGEQYF.

Regarding this clonotype: Relative to the germline gene, one junction end is altered; a read error may explain this. The rearrangement links TRBV29-1 to TRBJ2-1; D remains unclear. In germline, CDR1 is SQVTM, CDR2 ANQGSEA. CDR3 length: 13 amino acids. The CDR3 loop is CGVGPPNLGEQFF. The CDR3 coding sequence is TGCGGCGTTGGACCCCCAAATTTAGGCGAGCAGTTCTTC.

This clonotype was observed at least ten times. The rearrangement links TRBV6-5 to TRBJ2-7; 10 nucleotides align to TRBD1. CDR3 length equals 15 residues. Trimming took 5 bases from V and 3 from J; bases not matched to a gene: 7. CDR1 MNHEY and CDR2 SVGAGI come from the germline V gene. The CDR3 loop reads CASSRRQGANYEQYF. CDR3 DNA: TGTGCCAGCAGTAGGCGACAGGGGGCAAACTACGAGCAGTACTTC.

The chain links TRBV27 to TRBJ1-5; 10 nucleotides agree with TRBD1. V gave up 3 bases and J gave up 0 bases; unmatched junction bases: 8. The CDR3 totals 18 residues. CDR1 is MNHEY and CDR2 is SMNVEV in the germline V gene (reference sequence). The DNA of the CDR3 is TGTGCCAGCAGTTTGACAGGGGGCAGAAGAGATAGCAATCAGCCCCAGCATTTT. Translating gives CASSLTGGRRDSNQPQHF.

The chain carries TRBV4-2 and TRBJ2-1; 11 bases agree with TRBD2. Germline loops: CDR1 LGHNA, CDR2 YNFKEQ. J lost 7 bases, V lost 0 bases, and 2 bases had no gene match. The CDR3 extends over 15 amino acids. Here the CDR3 DNA reads TGTGCCAGCAGCCAAGATGTAGCGGGGGGGAATGAGCAGTTCTTC. The encoded protein is CASSQDVAGGNEQFF.

This chain uses TRBV10-3 with TRBJ2-7; 11 nucleotides align to TRBD2. This CDR3 contains 21 residues. Per germline, CDR1 ENHRY and CDR2 SYGVKD. The V and J ends lost 3 bases and 0 bases, in that order; junction bases with no gene match: 19. CDR3 in amino acids: CAISDPTNSGGAVGSSYEQYF. In DNA form, the CDR3 reads TGTGCCATCAGTGACCCAACCAATAGCGGGGGGGCCGTGGGTAGCTCCTACGAGCAGTACTTC.

This clonotype was observed a few times. CDR3 protein: CSASRTGLAGPYEQYF. The CDR3 nucleotides are TGCAGTGCCTCCCGGACAGGACTAGCGGGACCCTACGAGCAGTACTTC. The V call is TRBV20-1, the J call TRBJ2-7, with 12 bases aligning to TRBD2. The CDR3 length is 16 residues. J lost 2 bases, V lost 6 bases, and 11 bases had no gene match. The germline V gene has CDR1 DFQATT and CDR2 SNEGSKA (reference sequence).

The J gene is TRBJ1-2, the V gene TRBV6-1; weak D call: TRBD1 (5 bases). V lost 6 bases and J 2 bases, leaving 16 bases between the germline ends. The CDR3 totals 15 residues. From germline, CDR1 is MNHNS and CDR2 SASEGT. As DNA, the CDR3 is TGTGCCAGCAGGGGACTCCCCGGAGCGAACTATGGCTACACCTTC. It codes for CASRGLPGANYGYTF.

In this sample, this clonotype turned up once. The chain has TRBV5-1 and TRBJ2-3, with D perhaps matching TRBD2 (5 bases). The CDR3 consists of 13 residues. Germline V CDR1 and CDR2: SGHRS, YFSETQ. The V end was cut by 7 bases, the J end by 10 bases, with 19 bases between. The CDR3 nucleotides read TGCGCCAGCTTCTCGGGCGCGAGGGATGCGCAGTATTTT. It codes for CASFSGARDAQYF.